Presented here are 10 T cell receptor beta chains from one specimen sequenced in a study of blood T cell repertoires in COVID-19. TCRdb keeps only in-frame clones here, not all; method: immunoSEQ multiplex PCR. The repertoire holds around 89,000 clones, about two thirds seen once, with around an eighth in the top ten. The specimen was peripheral blood. These receptors all come from a woman older than 75 with acute or convalescent COVID-19.

Remarks on this clone: A read error is possible here, since a much larger clone lies one base away. V is TRBV6-1 and J is TRBJ2-7; D may be TRBD1 (5 bases). V dropped 6 bases and J dropped 3 bases, with 9 bases sitting between them. This CDR3 has 12 amino acids. Looked up from germline, CDR1 is MNHNS and CDR2 is SASEGT. CDR3 sequence reads: CASRSDSYEQYF. Written as DNA, the CDR3 is TGTGCCAGCAGATCCGACAGCTACGAGCAGTACTTC.

This chain joins TRBV14 and TRBJ2-2; D uncertain. Germline V gene sequence: CDR1 SGHDN, CDR2 FVKESK. CDR3 length equals 13 residues. Trimming removed 0 bases at V and 6 bases at J, with 5 bases between. This CDR3 reads CASSQELSGELFF. CDR3 nucleotides: TGTGCCAGCAGCCAAGAGCTATCCGGGGAGCTGTTTTTT.

CDR3 sequence (DNA): TGCAGCCTTTATGGGGAGCGGGGGGGCCGATGGGCAGATACGCAGTATTTT. It specifies CSLYGERGGRWADTQYF. The rearrangement joins TRBV29-1 to TRBJ2-3; 10 nucleotides line up with TRBD2. Germline-derived CDR1 and CDR2 are SQVTM and ANQGSEA. This CDR3 spans 17 amino acids. J lost 4 bases, V lost 8 bases, and 18 bases had no gene match.

This chain connects TRBV3-1 (or the pseudogene TRBV3-2) to TRBJ1-1; D unresolved. Germline V gene lookup returns CDR1 LGHDT and CDR2 YNNKEL (reference sequence). CDR3 length equals 14 residues. V was cut by 4 bases and J by 5 bases, with 14 bases left in between. CDR3: CASSLSGVWTEAFF. The CDR3, as DNA: TGTGCCAGCAGCCTTAGCGGTGTGTGGACTGAAGCTTTCTTT.

The V gene is TRBV4-2, the J gene TRBJ1-1, with D possibly being TRBD1 (6 bases). Trimming shortened V by 1 base and J by 7 bases, and 13 bases separated the two germline ends. From germline, CDR1 is LGHNA and CDR2 YNFKEQ. The CDR3 runs 14 residues. Here the CDR3 DNA reads TGTGCCAGCAGCCAAGCAGGGGATCTAGGTGAAGCTTTCTTT. The encoded protein is CASSQAGDLGEAFF.

This clone was detected once. The V gene is TRBV5-1, the J gene TRBJ1-5, with 7 bases that match TRBD1. J gave up 3 bases and V 6 bases, and 12 bases lay outside the gene matches. CDR1 and CDR2 from the germline V gene are SGHRS and YFSETQ. The CDR3 is made up of 16 amino acids. CDR3 loop: CASNQSRDSFNQPQHF. The CDR3 nucleotides read TGCGCCAGCAACCAGTCCCGGGACAGCTTCAATCAGCCCCAGCATTTT.

This rearrangement joins TRBV5-4 to TRBJ1-1; perhaps TRBD1 as D (6 bases). This CDR3 is built from 14 residues. Germline V gene data show CDR1 as SGHNT and CDR2 as YYREEE (reference sequence). Deletions cut 0 bases from V and 1 base from J, with 7 bases between. CDR3 loop: CASSLDRANTEAFF. The CDR3 nucleotides read TGTGCCAGCAGCTTGGACAGGGCGAACACTGAAGCTTTCTTT.

This clone was found once. This chain joins TRBV5-1 and TRBJ2-5; 9 bases agree with TRBD1. With 4 bases clipped from V and 5 bases from J, the junction kept 6 bases outside the gene matches. CDR1 is SGHRS, CDR2 YFSETQ, per germline. This CDR3 has 14 residues. CDR3 in amino acids: CASSKGQGWETQYF. CDR3 DNA: TGCGCCAGCAGCAAGGGACAGGGATGGGAGACCCAGTACTTC.

The chain combines TRBV12-3 or TRBV12-4 with TRBJ2-3; a possible D gene is TRBD2 (5 bases). Trimming pared 8 bases from V and 5 bases from J, leaving 14 bases between. This CDR3 is 13 amino acids long. DNA for the CDR3: TGTGCCAGCCGATCCTCGGCGGGAGATACGCAGTATTTT. Amino acid sequence: CASRSSAGDTQYF.

This chain joins TRBV29-1 and TRBJ2-7; D not resolved. The CDR3 is 11 residues long. CDR1 is SQVTM, CDR2 ANQGSEA, per germline. With 7 bases removed from V and 4 bases from J, the gap between germline ends came to 11 bases. CDR3 DNA: TGCAGCGCCGTCGCCGGTTACGAGCAGTACTTC. Residues: CSAVAGYEQYF.